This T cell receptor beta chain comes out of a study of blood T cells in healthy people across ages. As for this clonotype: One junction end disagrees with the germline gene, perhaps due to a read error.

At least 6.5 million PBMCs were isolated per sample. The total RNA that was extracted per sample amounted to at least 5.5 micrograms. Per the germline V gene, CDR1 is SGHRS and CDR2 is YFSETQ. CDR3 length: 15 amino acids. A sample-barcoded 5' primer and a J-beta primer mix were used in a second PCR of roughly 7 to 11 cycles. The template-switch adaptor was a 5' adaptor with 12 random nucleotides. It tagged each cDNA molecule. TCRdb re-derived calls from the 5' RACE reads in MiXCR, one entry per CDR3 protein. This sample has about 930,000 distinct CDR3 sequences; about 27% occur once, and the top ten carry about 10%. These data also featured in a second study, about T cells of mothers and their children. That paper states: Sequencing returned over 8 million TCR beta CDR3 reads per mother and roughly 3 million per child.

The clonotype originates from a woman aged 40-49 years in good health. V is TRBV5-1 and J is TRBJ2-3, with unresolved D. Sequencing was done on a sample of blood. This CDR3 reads CASSFTEFYTDAQYF. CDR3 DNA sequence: TGCGCCAGCAGCTTTACAGAGTTTTACACAGATGCGCAGTATTTT. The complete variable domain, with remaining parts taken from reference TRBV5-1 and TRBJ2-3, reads KAGVTQTPRYLIKTRGQQVTLSCSPISGHRSVSWYQQTPGQGLQFLFEYFSETQRNKGNFPGRFSGRQFSNSRSEMNVSTLELGDSALYLCASSFTEFYTDAQYFGPGTRLTVL.